These T cell receptor beta chains were read from a single sample in a study of T cells expressing NK-cell markers. TCRdb reprocessed the 5' RACE reads, keeping one entry per CDR3 protein, no DNA. The sample holds 550,000 to 600,000 distinct CDR3 sequences. The sequenced material came from blood T cells: a sorted CD56 or NKG2C T cell subset, CD4+ or CD8+ T cells, or bulk PBMC T cells (not recorded which). These receptors all come from a man younger than 35 in good health. CDR3s include the opening cysteine and the closing phenylalanine or tryptophan.

V gene,J gene,CDR3 protein
TRBV15,TRBJ2-1,CATSSVGEGHNEQFF
TRBV12-3/TRBV12-4,TRBJ2-1,CASSFVASGNEQFF
TRBV21-1,TRBJ2-7,CASSKVGTYYEQYF
TRBV2,TRBJ2-1,CASFSGQSSYNEQFF
TRBV12-3/TRBV12-4,TRBJ2-3,CASRPGLALDTQYF
TRBV2,TRBJ2-2,CASSEVLAGPGELFF
TRBV10-2,TRBJ2-7,CASTGSSGSEQYF
TRBV20-1,TRBJ2-1,CTKGQDSGEQFF
TRBV7-9,TRBJ2-1,CASSLDGTFPALNEQFF
TRBV29-1,TRBJ1-5,CSVRTGGSPSNQPQHF
TRBV19,TRBJ2-7,CASKPGRLSYEQYF
TRBV6-5,TRBJ2-5,CASSYSRPGLREETQYF
TRBV7-8,TRBJ1-5,CASSLESAQPQHF
TRBV4-3,TRBJ2-7,CASSQETVSYEQYF
TRBV12-3/TRBV12-4,TRBJ2-2,CASSLGQTNGELFF
TRBV20-1,TRBJ2-1,CSASQTSGSDSYNEQFF
TRBV12-3/TRBV12-4,TRBJ1-2,CASSSQGANYGYTF
TRBV12-3/TRBV12-4,TRBJ2-3,CASTLVGGLSTDTQYF
TRBV7-2,TRBJ2-5,CASSKQGTETQYF
TRBV4-2,TRBJ2-2,CASSQGGGGLTGELFF
TRBV20-1,TRBJ2-1,CSVEREVSSYNEQFF
TRBV10-2,TRBJ2-1,CASRDLAVSYNEQFF
TRBV12-3/TRBV12-4,TRBJ1-2,CASSGQGASYGYTF
TRBV20-1,TRBJ2-2,CSARDLETANTGELFF
TRBV7-2,TRBJ1-3,CASSSTGRGNTIYF
TRBV6-5,TRBJ1-3,CASSYDRGRGNTIYF
TRBV18,TRBJ2-7,CASSPREGRAYEQYF
TRBV18,TRBJ2-3,CASSPPSRTDTQYF
TRBV7-8,TRBJ1-4,CASTLGQVDEKLFF
TRBV7-9,TRBJ2-2,CASSSPRLAGELFF
TRBV24-1,TRBJ2-3,CATSDPGTGGSYTQYF
TRBV3-1,TRBJ2-1,CASSQDRPLAPLSTYNEQFF
TRBV20-1,TRBJ2-1,CSARDPYREQFF
TRBV14,TRBJ2-5,CASSQVQGPGTQYF
TRBV7-2,TRBJ2-3,CASSLGRAGEGRLGTDTQYF
TRBV3-1,TRBJ2-5,CASSHEGRQLQETQYF
TRBV10-3,TRBJ2-5,CAISEELAGSETQYF
TRBV19,TRBJ2-1,CASSRRDRMDNEQFF
TRBV7-6,TRBJ2-1,CASSLGGRAPYNEQFF
TRBV11-1,TRBJ2-1,CASSQATGWGVADNEQFF
TRBV2,TRBJ2-7,CASSGAVVDEQYF
TRBV10-3,TRBJ2-2,CAISDTGDGELFF
TRBV7-2,TRBJ2-3,CASSSPPGGDTQYF
TRBV28,TRBJ1-1,CASSFVGVDTEAFF
TRBV18,TRBJ2-1,CASSPMHLDLNDEQFF